This T cell receptor beta chain was sequenced for a study of cytomegalovirus exposure and HLA in healthy donors. Study findings and constraints: Accurate prediction of most subjects' HLA-A and HLA-B alleles from TCR beta sequences was reported. Sequencing artifact likely explains a cluster of highly shared sequence variants.

Points on this clone: Its specificity is not known.

Researchers ran the PCR with 60 Vbeta and 13 Jbeta primers. Data came from immunoSEQ multiplex PCR; TCRdb stores just in-frame clones and leaves some out. The profile shows 99,000 or so clones, around 72% of them singletons. The CDR3 consists of 12 residues. CDR1 is SGHVS, CDR2 FQNEAQ, per germline. Sequencing was performed on PBMCs. This receptor was identified in a man aged 25 to 40 in good health and CMV-seronegative. V and J are TRBV7-8 and TRBJ2-5; D is ambiguous. Matching the DNA end better, TRBJ2-7 makes the J call doubtful. The CDR3 is CASSLGRYEQYF. As DNA, the CDR3 is TGTGCCAGCAGCTTAGGTCGCTACGAGCAGTACTTC.